The 9 T cell receptor beta chains below were found in one sample sequenced in a study of early T cells in non-severe SARS-CoV-2 infection. One entry per CDR3 protein, called by TCRdb with MiXCR from the 5' RACE reads. The sample has 50,000 or so distinct CDR3 sequences; 10% to 15% are singletons. Sequenced sample: whole blood. The receptors come from an adult who was a healthcare worker with PCR-confirmed SARS-CoV-2 infection or an uninfected control (not recorded which).

This clonotype was seen repeatedly, ten times or more. The chain has TRBV7-6 and TRBJ1-1, with TRBD1 matching 7 bases. The V gene's germline CDR1 is SGHVS and CDR2 FNYEAQ. The CDR3 contains 15 residues. Losses at the gene ends were 5 bases for V and 1 base for J; bases not matched to a gene: 7. The chain's CDR3 is CASSPRQGENTEAFF. The CDR3 DNA is TGTGCCAGCAGCCCTCGACAGGGAGAGAACACTGAAGCTTTCTTT.

This chain joins TRBV9 and TRBJ1-3, with D uncertain. CDR1 SGDLS and CDR2 YYNGEE come from the germline V gene. V was shortened by 0 bases and J by 2 bases, with 9 bases between the two germline ends. The CDR3 length is 15 residues. CDR3 sequence reads: CASSVGAFAGNTIYF. The CDR3 DNA reads as TGTGCCAGCAGCGTAGGAGCCTTCGCTGGAAACACCATATATTTT. Using reference TRBV9 and TRBJ1-3 for the parts outside the CDR3, the full variable domain is DSGVTQTPKHLITATGQRVTLRCSPRSGDLSVYWYQQSLDQGLQFLIQYYNGEERAKGNILERFSAQQFPDLHSELNLSSLELGDSALYFCASSVGAFAGNTIYFGEGSWLTVV.

V and J are TRBV25-1 and TRBJ1-1, with D possibly being TRBD1 (5 bases). CDR3 length: 14 residues. V shed 3 bases and J shed 0 bases, with 8 bases lying between them. Germline assignment: CDR1 MGHDK and CDR2 SYGVNS. The CDR3 DNA is TGTGCCAGCAGTGAGGGGCCCATGAACACTGAAGCTTTCTTT. It specifies CASSEGPMNTEAFF.

The chain carries TRBV5-6 and TRBJ1-4, with a tentative D call TRBD1 (5 bases). This CDR3 contains 13 residues. Germline CDR1 SGHDT, CDR2 YYEEEE. Deletions cut 4 bases from V and 7 bases from J, with 11 bases between. CDR3: CASSQGFGEKLFF. In nucleotides, the CDR3 is TGTGCCAGCAGCCAGGGTTTCGGTGAAAAACTGTTTTTT.

This chain uses TRBV4-1 with TRBJ1-1; no clear D. CDR1 and CDR2 from the germline V gene are MGHRA and YSYEKL. There are 15 residues in the CDR3. V shed 0 bases and J shed 4 bases, with 12 bases lying between them. In DNA, the CDR3 is TGCGCCAGCAGCCAAGAGTCGGCAGGCCCCACTGAAGCTTTCTTT. It is translated as CASSQESAGPTEAFF.

This clonotype was picked up many times. The CDR3: CASSSLSTGGNYGYTF. In DNA form, the CDR3 reads TGTGCCAGCAGCTCCCTCTCGACAGGAGGAAACTATGGCTACACCTTC. J is TRBJ1-2 and V is TRBV7-2; D perhaps matches TRBD1 (6 bases). Germline CDR1 SGHTA, CDR2 FQGNSA. Deletions cut 4 bases from V and 2 bases from J, with 17 bases between. This CDR3 comprises 16 residues.

In this sample, this clonotype turned up a few times. The rearrangement uses TRBV20-1 and TRBJ1-5; D unresolved. CDR3 length: 13 amino acids. The V end lost 6 bases, the J end lost 0 bases, and 9 bases lay between the germline ends. Germline loops: CDR1 DFQATT, CDR2 SNEGSKA (reference sequence). CDR3 region: CSARRASNQPQHF. The CDR3 DNA reads as TGCAGTGCCAGACGGGCTAGCAATCAGCCCCAGCATTTT.

This clonotype was seen a handful of times. The V call is TRBV27, the J call TRBJ1-1, with D unclear. V was cut by 6 bases and J by 1 base, with 9 bases left in between. The CDR3 covers 13 residues. CDR1 and CDR2 from the germline V gene are MNHEY and SMNVEV (reference sequence). The CDR3 is CASSFAANTEAFF. The CDR3 nucleotides read TGTGCCAGCAGCTTCGCGGCGAACACTGAAGCTTTCTTT.

V usage is TRBV6-2 or TRBV6-3 and J usage is TRBJ2-6, with 8 bases identical to TRBD2. Trimming cost V 5 bases and J 0 bases; bases outside gene matches: 3. CDR3 length: 16 amino acids. Germline V gene lookup returns CDR1 MNHEY and CDR2 SVGEGT. Here the CDR3 DNA reads TGTGCCAGCAGTCCTAGCGGGTTCTCTGGGGCCAACGTCCTGACTTTC. It encodes CASSPSGFSGANVLTF.